This T cell receptor (beta chain) was retrieved from a study of cytomegalovirus exposure and HLA in healthy donors. Study results and caveats: In vitro testing confirmed a few CMV-associated chains as specific for CMV antigens.

Details on this clone: The antigen remains undetermined.

PCR primers comprised 60 Vbeta and 13 Jbeta primers. Measured with immunoSEQ multiplex PCR; TCRdb has only the in-frame clones, and not every one. Altogether fewer than 85,000 clones are present, about two thirds being singletons, with the ten largest covering about 12%. What was sequenced was PBMCs. The receptor comes from a woman in her thirties or forties in good health and CMV-seropositive.

Here the CDR3 reads CASSVVGGSGGAANTGELFF. Written as DNA, the CDR3 is TGTGCCAGCAGCGTAGTAGGGGGTAGCGGGGGGGCCGCGAACACCGGGGAGCTGTTTTTT. The V call is TRBV9, the J call TRBJ2-2; 11 bases are shared with TRBD2. The ends lost 0 bases at V and 0 bases at J; junction bases unmatched: 10. Germline CDR1 is SGDLS and CDR2 is YYNGEE. This CDR3 spans 20 amino acids. Variable domain in full (rest from reference TRBV9 and TRBJ2-2): DSGVTQTPKHLITATGQRVTLRCSPRSGDLSVYWYQQSLDQGLQFLIQYYNGEERAKGNILERFSAQQFPDLHSELNLSSLELGDSALYFCASSVVGGSGGAANTGELFFGEGSRLTVL.